This TCR beta chain was sequenced for a study of PD-L1 blockade in urothelial cancer. Study summary: Atezolizumab was started by patients around 2014 at 1,200 mg intravenously every 3 weeks. Researchers found blood samples held a median of roughly 140,000 T cells.

Noted time point: peripheral blood 6 weeks after treatment start. Every PCR received spiked-in synthetic TCR analog templates. Profiling relied on immunoSEQ multiplex PCR, and the TCRdb table lists in-frame clones only, not all of them. In the table there are about 29,000 clones, roughly 80% of which are singletons. This clone was counted once. The CDR3 runs 15 residues. Per the germline V gene, CDR1 is LNHDA and CDR2 is SQIVND (reference sequence). Trimming took 5 bases from V and 2 from J; bases not matched to a gene: 6. The J gene is TRBJ2-7, the V gene TRBV19; the match to TRBD1 covers 10 bases. Specimen: PBMCs, collected around atezolizumab (anti-PD-L1) treatment. The source is a man between 65 and 80 years old with urothelial cancer. The CDR3 nucleotides read TGTGCCAGTAGTGTATCCGGGACAGGGGCCTACGAGCAGTACTTC. It codes for CASSVSGTGAYEQYF.